Below, 16 T cell receptor beta chains from the same sample are listed, as sequenced in a study of OX40 agonist ivuxolimab in advanced cancers. Measured with immunoSEQ multiplex PCR; TCRdb has only the in-frame clones, and not every one. Of 60,000 or so clones in the sample, roughly 90% were seen once. Sample: CD4+ or CD8+ T cells sorted from blood, taken in a trial of the OX40 agonist ivuxolimab. The source of these receptors is an adult with an advanced solid tumor such as melanoma, head and neck, liver or kidney cancer.

The chain has TRBV28 and TRBJ2-7, with TRBD1 matching 7 bases. Germline CDR1 and CDR2: MDHEN and SYDVKM. The V gene end was trimmed by 4 bases and the J gene end by 0 bases; junction bases not matched to a gene: 6. The CDR3 spans 15 residues. As DNA, the CDR3 is TGTGCCAGCAGTTCAGAGGGACAGAGCTCCTACGAGCAGTACTTC. This translates into CASSSEGQSSYEQYF.

V usage is TRBV2 and J usage is TRBJ1-5; unclear D gene. The length of the CDR3 is 15 residues. V was cut by 8 bases and J by 1 base, with 15 bases left in between. Germline CDR1 is SNHLY and CDR2 is FYNNEI. The CDR3 DNA follows: TGTGCCAGCGTCGCCGGGGTTGAGAGCAATCAGCCCCAGCATTTT. Translating it yields CASVAGVESNQPQHF.

This chain connects TRBV5-1 to TRBJ2-3; D unclear. The CDR3 is 13 amino acids. Germline V gives CDR1 SGHRS, CDR2 YFSETQ. V was clipped by 0 bases and J by 4 bases, with 6 bases between them. In DNA, the CDR3 is TGCGCCAGCAGCTTGGGAGTCGCAGATACGCAGTATTTT. Its protein product is CASSLGVADTQYF.

This chain links TRBV6-5 with TRBJ1-1, with no clear D. V lost 0 bases and J 1 base, leaving 9 bases between the germline ends. CDR1 MNHEY and CDR2 SVGAGI come from the germline V gene. The CDR3 has 15 residues. The CDR3 sequence is CASSYSRRTNTEAFF. The DNA for the CDR3 is TGTGCCAGCAGTTACTCGCGACGGACGAACACTGAAGCTTTCTTT.

The chain couples TRBV6-1 to TRBJ2-5; D ambiguous. CDR3 length equals 14 residues. V lost 8 bases and J lost 5, with 18 bases in between. CDR1 is MNHNS, CDR2 SASEGT, per germline. CDR3 in DNA: TGTGCCAGCGAATCACGGAGCCGTTCGGAGACCCAGTACTTC. Translating gives CASESRSRSETQYF.

The chain is built from TRBV14 and TRBJ2-7; the D gene could be TRBD1 or TRBD2 (5 bases each). This CDR3 region has 14 residues. The V gene's germline CDR1 is SGHDN and CDR2 FVKESK. V was trimmed by 4 bases and J by 2 bases, leaving 12 bases between them. The CDR3 nucleotides are TGTGCCAGCAGCCGGGACCTGTCAGCCTACGAGCAGTACTTC. Translation gives CASSRDLSAYEQYF.

The chain recombines TRBV7-3 with TRBJ2-5; 11 nucleotides align to TRBD2. CDR3 length equals 15 residues. V lost 4 bases to trimming and J lost 4 bases; unmatched junction nucleotides: 5. Germline CDR1 is SGHTA and CDR2 is FQGTGA. The CDR3 reads CASSSSSGRVETQYF. CDR3 bases: TGTGCCAGCAGCTCCAGTAGCGGGAGGGTAGAGACCCAGTACTTC.

As for this clone: The same CDR3 arises from other DNA sequences in this sample as well. The chain is built from TRBV9 and TRBJ2-3, with 11 bases lining up with TRBD2. The CDR3 runs 16 residues. V was clipped by 2 bases and J by 2 bases; unmatched bases: 4. CDR1 is SGDLS, CDR2 YYNGEE, per germline. DNA of the CDR3: TGTGCCAGCAGCGTGGGACTAGCGGAGAACACAGATACGCAGTATTTT. Translation gives CASSVGLAENTDTQYF.

The V call is TRBV18, the J call TRBJ2-7; D is possibly TRBD1 or TRBD2 (5 bases each). The CDR3 runs 13 residues. V lost 3 bases to trimming and J lost 3 bases, with 9 bases between them. Germline assignment: CDR1 KGHSH and CDR2 LQKENI. The CDR3, as DNA: TGTGCCAGCTCACCTGAGAGGGGCTACGAGCAGTACTTC. Translating gives CASSPERGYEQYF.

In DNA, the CDR3 is TGCAGTGCTGAGAGACAAGAGACCCAGTACTTC. It encodes CSAERQETQYF. The chain couples TRBV20-1 to TRBJ2-5, with no clear D. Trimming removed 5 bases at V and 2 bases at J, with 6 bases between. Germline V lookup: CDR1 DFQATT, CDR2 SNEGSKA (reference sequence). This CDR3 is 11 amino acids long.

The rearrangement uses TRBV7-2 and TRBJ2-7, with 8 bases matching TRBD2. The V and J ends lost 5 bases and 1 base, in that order; junction bases with no gene match: 10. CDR1 is SGHTA and CDR2 is FQGNSA in the germline V gene. This CDR3 has 16 residues. In nucleotides, the CDR3 is TGTGCCAGCAGCCAAAGAAGCGGGAGCCCATCCTACGAGCAGTACTTC. The encoded protein is CASSQRSGSPSYEQYF.

This rearrangement joins TRBV5-1 to TRBJ2-3, with TRBD2 matching 10 bases. Looked up from germline, CDR1 is SGHRS and CDR2 is YFSETQ. J lost 4 bases, V lost 1 base, and 3 bases had no gene match. The CDR3 has 15 amino acids. This chain's CDR3 is CASSLQGLASDTQYF. The CDR3 DNA is TGCGCCAGCAGCTTGCAGGGACTAGCGTCAGATACGCAGTATTTT.

V and J are TRBV28 and TRBJ2-3; tentatively, D is TRBD1 or TRBD2 (5 bases each). The germline V and J ends were trimmed by 5 bases and 1 base, with 10 bases remaining between them. Germline CDR1 and CDR2: MDHEN and SYDVKM. CDR3 size: 14 residues. The CDR3 DNA is TGTGCCAGCAGTCCGCCGGGGCGCACAGATACGCAGTATTTT. It codes for CASSPPGRTDTQYF.

The CDR3 bases are TGTGCCAGCTCACTTCCCAAACTAAGGTTGGGTAATGAGCAGTTCTTC. Protein sequence: CASSLPKLRLGNEQFF. The chain has TRBV18 and TRBJ2-1, with unresolved D. This CDR3 has 16 amino acids. The V end was cut by 4 bases, the J end by 7 bases, with 20 bases between. Germline lookup yields CDR1 KGHSH and CDR2 LQKENI.

This chain links TRBV2 with TRBJ1-2; D uncertain. Trimming removed 4 bases at V and 14 bases at J, with 14 bases between. Germline V gene data show CDR1 as SNHLY and CDR2 as FYNNEI. This CDR3 comprises 11 residues. As DNA, the CDR3 is TGTGCCAGCAGTGGGTTGAGTCTGGGAACCTTC. Protein: CASSGLSLGTF. Using reference TRBV2 and TRBJ1-2 for the parts outside the CDR3, the full variable domain is EPEVTQTPSHQVTQMGQEVILRCVPISNHLYFYWYRQILGQKVEFLVSFYNNEISEKSEIFDDQFSVERPDGSNFTLKIRSTKLEDSAMYFCASSGLSLGTFGSGTRLTVV.

The rearrangement uses TRBV7-6 and TRBJ2-5; 10 nucleotides agree with TRBD1. Per the germline V gene, CDR1 is SGHVS and CDR2 is FNYEAQ. This CDR3 has 15 residues. J gave up 5 bases and V 5 bases, and 8 bases lay outside the gene matches. The CDR3 is CASSRDRGGEETQYF. In DNA, the CDR3 is TGTGCCAGCAGCCGGGACAGGGGTGGGGAGGAGACCCAGTACTTC.